Below are 26 T cell receptor beta chains sequenced from a single sample in a study of immune characterization of retroperitoneal liposarcoma. TCRdb processed the PCR reads anew with MiXCR; each CDR3 protein has one entry. The sample has about 5,000 distinct CDR3 sequences; 25% to 40% are singletons. The specimen sequenced was tumor tissue. These receptors originate from a female donor with retroperitoneal liposarcoma.

The table lists this clonotype with many counts. The chain uses TRBV27 and TRBJ2-1, with TRBD2 as a possible D gene (6 bases). Germline values: CDR1 MNHEY, CDR2 SMNVEV (reference sequence). Deletions cut 6 bases from V and 6 bases from J, with 12 bases between. CDR3 length equals 13 residues. CDR3: CASSSTSINEQFF. The CDR3, as DNA: TGTGCCAGCAGCTCCACTAGCATCAATGAGCAGTTCTTC.

The chain employs TRBV6-1 and TRBJ2-2, with 10 positions matching TRBD2. The CDR3 is 16 amino acids. The V gene's germline CDR1 is MNHNS and CDR2 SASEGT. Trimming took 6 bases from V and 6 from J; bases not matched to a gene: 10. The CDR3 spells CASRSLRTSGSGELFF. For the CDR3, the DNA is TGTGCCAGCAGAAGCCTTCGGACTAGCGGTTCCGGGGAGCTGTTTTTT.

This clonotype appeared many times. The chain couples TRBV4-1 to TRBJ2-1, with unresolved D. The end of the DNA is better explained by TRBJ2-7, so the J call may be wrong. The CDR3 extends over 15 amino acids. Germline V gene sequence: CDR1 MGHRA, CDR2 YSYEKL. The CDR3 sequence is CASSQARLTAHEQYF. As DNA, the CDR3 is TGCGCCAGCAGCCAGGCCAGGTTGACTGCCCACGAGCAGTACTTC.

This clonotype was seen only a few times. The gene calls are TRBV27 and TRBJ1-1; 9 bases fit TRBD1. The CDR3 has 15 amino acids. Germline V gene data show CDR1 as MNHEY and CDR2 as SMNVEV (reference sequence). V shed 6 bases and J 6 bases; nucleotides not matched to a gene: 11. This chain's CDR3 is CASSVTGGGTAEAFF. For the CDR3, the DNA is TGTGCCAGCAGCGTGACAGGGGGGGGAACCGCTGAAGCTTTCTTT.

This clonotype was observed at least ten times. The chain joins TRBV7-3 to TRBJ2-2; 10 nucleotides line up with TRBD2. The CDR3 has 17 amino acids. Germline CDR1 and CDR2: SGHTA and FQGTGA. J was trimmed by 4 bases and V by 4 bases; bases with no gene match: 9. The CDR3 loop reads CASSSPTSGSLTGELFF. CDR3 nucleotides: TGTGCCAGCAGCTCGCCGACTAGCGGGTCTCTCACCGGGGAGCTGTTTTTT.

This clonotype occurred many times. The chain links TRBV7-2 to TRBJ1-6; the D is unclear. Trimming removed 2 bases from V and 0 bases from J, with 5 bases in between. The germline V gene has CDR1 SGHTA and CDR2 FQGNSA. The CDR3 covers 15 residues. The CDR3 bases are TGTGCCAGCAGCTTAATGAGCTCCTATAATTCACCCCTCCACTTT. This encodes CASSLMSSYNSPLHF.

V is TRBV27 and J is TRBJ2-4, with no clear D. V lost 4 bases to trimming and J lost 0 bases, with 13 bases between them. The CDR3 runs to 16 residues. CDR1 and CDR2 (germline): MNHEY, SMNVEV (reference sequence). The DNA of the CDR3 is TGTGCCAGCAGTTCCGTTGAGGCCGTAGCCAAAAACATTCAGTACTTC. This gives the protein CASSSVEAVAKNIQYF.

This clonotype counts as medium-sized (0.01 to 0.1%). The chain has TRBV12-3 or TRBV12-4 and TRBJ2-5, with a weak D call TRBD1 (5 bases). The CDR3 is 13 amino acids. Trimming left V 3 bases short and J 2 bases short, with 7 bases between. The CDR3 nucleotides read TGTGCCAGCAGTTTGACAGATCAAGAGACCCAGTACTTC. This translates into CASSLTDQETQYF.

Relative to its sample, this clonotype is medium-sized. The chain carries TRBV6-6 and TRBJ2-7; 8 nucleotides align to TRBD2. J was trimmed by 0 bases and V by 7 bases; bases with no gene match: 2. The length of the CDR3 is 13 residues. Germline V gene sequence: CDR1 MNHNY, CDR2 SVGAGI (reference sequence). The CDR3 nucleotides read TGTGCCAGCAATCTAGCGGGCTCCTACGAGCAGTACTTC. It yields the protein CASNLAGSYEQYF.

By frequency in the sample, this clonotype is hyperexpanded (1% or more). V usage is TRBV7-8 and J usage is TRBJ2-7; 12 bases agree with TRBD2. This CDR3 is built from 17 residues. V gave up 5 bases and J gave up 3 bases; unmatched junction bases: 11. Germline V lookup: CDR1 SGHVS, CDR2 FQNEAQ. As DNA, the CDR3 is TGTGCCAGCAGCCTACCCCGACTAGCGGGAGCGAACTACGAGCAGTACTTC. Its protein is CASSLPRLAGANYEQYF. Variable domain in full (rest from reference TRBV7-8 and TRBJ2-7): GAGVSQSPRYKVAKRGQDVALRCDPISGHVSLFWYQQALGQGPEFLTYFQNEAQLDKSGLPSDRFFAERPEGSVSTLKIQRTQQEDSAVYLCASSLPRLAGANYEQYFGPGTRLTVT.

The chain carries TRBV6-1 and TRBJ2-3, with a possible D match to TRBD1 (6 bases). The CDR3 sequence is 13 residues long. V lost 4 bases and J lost 6, with 11 bases in between. The V gene's germline CDR1 is MNHNS and CDR2 SASEGT. The CDR3 region is CASSAYRADTQYF. The CDR3 DNA is TGTGCCAGCAGTGCCTACAGGGCGGATACGCAGTATTTT.

This clonotype appeared once. Its ends do not fully match the called genes, so a read error is possible. The chain joins TRBV6-1 to TRBJ1-6; D uncertain. Germline CDR1 and CDR2: MNHNS and SASEGT. The CDR3 is made up of 15 amino acids. The CDR3 region is CASSRGSSYNSPLHF. The CDR3 DNA is TGTGCCAGCTCTCGGGGTAGCTCCTATAATTCACCCCTCCATTTT.

This chain joins TRBV12-3 or TRBV12-4 and TRBJ2-5; no firm D call. Near its end, the DNA agrees better with TRBJ2-7, so the J call may be wrong. The CDR3 spans 12 residues. The CDR3, as DNA: TGTGCCAGCAGTCTGAGGTCCTACGAGCAGTACTTC. This encodes CASSLRSYEQYF.

The chain combines TRBV4-1 with TRBJ2-7; TRBD2 aligns across 7 bases. With V trimmed by 0 bases and J by 3 bases, 8 bases remained unmatched. This CDR3 is built from 16 residues. Germline CDR1 is MGHRA and CDR2 is YSYEKL. The CDR3 DNA follows: TGCGCCAGCAGCCAAGACTTCGCTAGCGGAGACTACGAGCAGTACTTC. Translating gives CASSQDFASGDYEQYF.

This clonotype was seen only a few times. A much more abundant neighbour one base away suggests this may be a read error. This chain joins TRBV7-6 and TRBJ2-1; 10 bases match TRBD2. Germline V gene data show CDR1 as SGHVS and CDR2 as FNYEAQ. CDR3 length equals 16 residues. Trimming took 5 bases from V and 10 from J; bases not matched to a gene: 14. The CDR3 loop is CASSQVASGSFYEQFF. Written as DNA, the CDR3 is TGTGCCAGCAGCCAGGTGGCTAGCGGGAGTTTCTACGAGCAGTTCTTC. The entire variable domain, with the rest obtained from reference TRBV7-6 and TRBJ2-1, is as follows: GAGVSQSPRYKVTKRGQDVALRCDPISGHVSLYWYRQALGQGPEFLTYFNYEAQQDKSGLPNDRFSAERPEGSISTLTIQRTEQRDSAMYRCASSQVASGSFYEQFFGPGTRLTVL.

This chain connects TRBV7-8 to TRBJ2-5; 9 nucleotides agree with TRBD2. Per germline, CDR1 SGHVS and CDR2 FQNEAQ. The J segment lost 2 bases and the V segment lost 1 base, leaving 5 bases of the junction unmatched. The CDR3 sequence is 16 residues long. Written as DNA, the CDR3 is TGTGCCAGCAGCTTAGAGCTAGCGGGATTACAAGAGACCCAGTACTTC. It specifies CASSLELAGLQETQYF.

In the case of this clonotype: At one end the junction does not follow the germline gene, possibly because of a read error. The J gene is TRBJ2-1, the V gene TRBV11-3; 7 positions agree with TRBD1. CDR1 is SGHNT, CDR2 YENEEA, per germline. This CDR3 contains 11 residues. The CDR3 DNA follows: TGTGCCAGCAGGTTAATGGGACAGCGGTACTTC. Translation: CASRLMGQRYF. Drawing the rest from reference TRBV11-3 and TRBJ2-1, the complete variable domain is EAGVVQSPRYKIIEKKQPVAFWCNPISGHNTLYWYLQNLGQGPELLIRYENEEAVDDSQLPKDRFSAERLKGVDSTLKIQPAELGDSAVYLCASRLMGQRYFGPGTRLTVL.

This clonotype was counted only a few times. This chain connects TRBV7-8 to TRBJ2-7; perhaps TRBD1 as D (7 bases). The CDR3 covers 14 residues. In germline, CDR1 is SGHVS, CDR2 FQNEAQ. V lost 5 bases and J 2 bases, leaving 13 bases between the germline ends. The CDR3 is CASSQPGGPYEQYF. Written as DNA, the CDR3 is TGTGCCAGCAGCCAACCAGGGGGGCCCTACGAGCAGTACTTC.

This clonotype occurred many times. The V gene is TRBV5-1, the J gene TRBJ1-1, with D unresolved. V shed 5 bases and J shed 1 base, with 6 bases lying between them. The germline V gene encodes CDR1 SGHRS and CDR2 YFSETQ. This CDR3 region has 12 residues. The CDR3 nucleotides are TGCGCCAGCAGACAAGGGAACACTGAAGCTTTCTTT. Translating it yields CASRQGNTEAFF.

A single count supports this clonotype. V is TRBV12-3 or TRBV12-4 and J is TRBJ1-1; no definite D call. CDR3 length: 13 residues. V lost 4 bases and J 11 bases, leaving 17 bases between the germline ends. For the CDR3, the DNA is TGTGCCAGCAGTTCACCCCTGACCAAGGACGCTTTCTTT. It yields the protein CASSSPLTKDAFF.

This clonotype is medium-sized within its sample. The J gene is TRBJ2-2, the V gene TRBV7-2; D is unresolved. V lost 5 bases and J 6 bases, leaving 10 bases between the germline ends. From germline, CDR1 is SGHTA and CDR2 FQGNSA. CDR3 length: 13 residues. The CDR3 coding sequence is TGTGCCAGCAGCGGCGGCAATCCCGGGGAGCTGTTTTTT. Its translation is CASSGGNPGELFF.

The chain is built from TRBV5-1 and TRBJ2-3, with a tentative D call TRBD2 (6 bases). CDR3 length: 16 residues. CDR1 SGHRS and CDR2 YFSETQ come from the germline V gene. V was clipped by 7 bases and J by 2 bases, with 20 bases between them. The CDR3, as DNA: TGCGCCAGCGGAGCCCCCCAGGCGGGAATCACAGATACGCAGTATTTT. The encoded protein is CASGAPQAGITDTQYF.

This clonotype appeared a few times. The CDR3 spells CASTLFPGQGADTQYF. CDR3 DNA sequence: TGTGCCAGCACCCTTTTTCCGGGACAGGGGGCAGATACGCAGTATTTT. The rearrangement uses TRBV6-1 and TRBJ2-3, with 11 bases lining up with TRBD1. V shed 7 bases, J shed 4 bases, and the junction held 10 bases outside the gene matches. This CDR3 region has 16 residues. Germline CDR1 is MNHNS and CDR2 is SASEGT.

This clonotype has a count of ten or more. V is TRBV6-6 and J is TRBJ2-2; no clear D gene. The CDR3 spans 14 residues. Germline values: CDR1 MNHNY, CDR2 SVGAGI (reference sequence). V lost 1 base and J 5 bases, leaving 8 bases between the germline ends. In DNA form, the CDR3 reads TGTGCCAGCAGTTACTTTCGTAATACCGGGGAGCTGTTTTTT. Translating it yields CASSYFRNTGELFF.

This sequence joins TRBV6-8 and TRBJ2-1; D might be TRBD2 (6 bases). CDR1 is MNHGY, CDR2 SAAAGT, per germline. Trimming stripped 6 bases from V and 3 bases from J, with 12 bases between. The CDR3 is 14 amino acids. The CDR3: CASSFSGNYNEQFF. CDR3 coding DNA: TGTGCCAGCAGCTTTAGCGGTAACTACAATGAGCAGTTCTTC.

By sample share, this clonotype is large. The chain carries TRBV7-8 and TRBJ2-7; either TRBD1 or TRBD2 may supply D (6 bases each). Between the trimmed V and J ends, which lost 1 base and 3 bases, there was a span of 16 bases. The germline V gene has CDR1 SGHVS and CDR2 FQNEAQ. The CDR3 contains 16 residues. DNA of the CDR3: TGTGCCAGCAGCTTAGGCGGGGACATCCGACGCTACGAGCAGTACTTC. It specifies CASSLGGDIRRYEQYF.